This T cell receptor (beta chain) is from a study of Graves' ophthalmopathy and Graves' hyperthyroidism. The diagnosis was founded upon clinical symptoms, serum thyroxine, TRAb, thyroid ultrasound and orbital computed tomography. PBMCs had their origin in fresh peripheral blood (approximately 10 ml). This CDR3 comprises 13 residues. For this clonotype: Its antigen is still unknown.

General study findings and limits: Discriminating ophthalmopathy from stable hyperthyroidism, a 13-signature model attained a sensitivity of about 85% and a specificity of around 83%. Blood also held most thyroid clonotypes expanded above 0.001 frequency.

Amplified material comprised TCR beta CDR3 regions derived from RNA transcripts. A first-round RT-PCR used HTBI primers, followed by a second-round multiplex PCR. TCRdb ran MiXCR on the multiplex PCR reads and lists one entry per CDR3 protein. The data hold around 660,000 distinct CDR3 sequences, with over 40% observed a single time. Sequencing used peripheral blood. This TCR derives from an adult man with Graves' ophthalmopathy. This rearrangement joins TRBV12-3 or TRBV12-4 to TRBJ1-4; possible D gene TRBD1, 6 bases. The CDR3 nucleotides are TGTGCTAGTGGCTTTCACAGGGCCGAAAAACTGTTTTTT. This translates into CASGFHRAEKLFF.